What follows are 26 T cell receptor beta chains derived from one specimen sequenced in a study of blood T cell repertoires in COVID-19. TCRdb's copy holds only in-frame clones and misses some; the assay was immunoSEQ multiplex PCR. Of hundreds of thousands of clones listed, approximately 89% are singletons. Sequencing was carried out using peripheral blood. Receptors originate from a woman aged 60-75 years with COVID-19, enrolled during active disease.

The chain recombines TRBV10-3 with TRBJ1-3; TRBD1 aligns across 9 bases. The V and J ends lost 4 bases and 3 bases, in that order; junction bases with no gene match: 7. The CDR3 is made up of 16 amino acids. Germline V CDR1 and CDR2: ENHRY, SYGVKD. CDR3 nucleotide sequence: TGTGCCATCAGTGCAGGACAGGGGTCGGTTGGAAACACCATATATTTT. As protein: CAISAGQGSVGNTIYF.

The V and J genes are TRBV30 and TRBJ1-5; D perhaps matches TRBD1 (5 bases). Trimming took off 0 bases at V and 0 bases at J, with 15 bases between the two ends. The CDR3 loop spans 17 amino acids. Germline V CDR1 and CDR2: GTSNPN, SVGIG (reference sequence). CDR3 bases: TGTGCCTGGAGTGTTGGAGACAGAGTAACTAGCAATCAGCCCCAGCATTTT. Translated, it gives CAWSVGDRVTSNQPQHF. Variable domain in full (rest from reference TRBV30 and TRBJ1-5): SQTIHQWPATLVQPVGSPLSLECTVEGTSNPNLYWYRQAAGRGLQLLFYSVGIGQISSEVPQNLSASRPQDRQFILSSKKLLLSDSGFYLCAWSVGDRVTSNQPQHFGDGTRLSIL.

The V call is TRBV6-5, the J call TRBJ2-3; 7 nucleotides match TRBD2. Germline-derived CDR1 and CDR2 are MNHEY and SVGAGI. The CDR3 runs to 15 residues. V was clipped by 6 bases and J by 2 bases; unmatched bases: 8. CDR3 region: CASRKGLSATDTQYF. As DNA, the CDR3 is TGTGCCAGCAGAAAGGGACTATCCGCCACAGATACGCAGTATTTT.

The rearrangement uses TRBV11-3 and TRBJ2-6, with TRBD1 matching over 8 bases. This CDR3 has 16 residues. V was clipped by 6 bases and J by 4 bases; unmatched bases: 8. Germline-derived CDR1 and CDR2 are SGHNT and YENEEA. The CDR3 nucleotides read TGTGCCAGCAGTGTGACAGGGGTGAAAGGGGCCAACGTCCTGACTTTC. It translates to CASSVTGVKGANVLTF.

The chain uses TRBV4-2 and TRBJ1-2, with a possible D match to TRBD1 (6 bases). The length of the CDR3 is 15 residues. The V and J ends lost 0 bases and 4 bases respectively, with 12 bases between them. CDR1 and CDR2 from the germline V gene are LGHNA and YNFKEQ. This chain's CDR3 is CASSQEVGGPYGYTF. CDR3 in DNA: TGTGCCAGCAGCCAAGAGGTGGGGGGGCCCTATGGCTACACCTTC.

The V and J genes are TRBV6-5 and TRBJ2-7, with D maybe TRBD1 (6 bases). Germline V lookup: CDR1 MNHEY, CDR2 SVGAGI. Trimming pared 10 bases from V and 0 bases from J, leaving 13 bases between. This CDR3 region has 13 residues. CDR3 in amino acids: CATRDISSYEQYF. The CDR3 DNA sequence: TGTGCCACCCGGGACATTAGCTCCTACGAGCAGTACTTC.

The chain employs TRBV6-5 and TRBJ1-1, with D perhaps matching TRBD1 (6 bases). Between the trimmed V and J ends, which lost 2 bases and 8 bases, there was a span of 12 bases. The CDR3 totals 13 residues. Germline CDR1 MNHEY, CDR2 SVGAGI. The CDR3 DNA follows: TGTGCCAGCAGTTACCCTTCCGGGACAGAAGCTTTCTTT. It encodes CASSYPSGTEAFF.

The rearrangement joins TRBV3-1 (or the pseudogene TRBV3-2) to TRBJ1-1; 8 bases agree with TRBD1. The ends lost 4 bases at V and 4 bases at J; junction bases unmatched: 5. Germline-derived CDR1 and CDR2 are LGHDT and YNNKEL (reference sequence). The CDR3 length is 14 residues. The CDR3 DNA is TGTGCCAGCAGCCTTAAACAGGGGGTCACTGAAGCTTTCTTT. It encodes CASSLKQGVTEAFF.

The chain recombines TRBV9 with TRBJ2-1, with 14 bases fitting TRBD2. From germline, CDR1 is SGDLS and CDR2 YYNGEE. CDR3 length: 18 residues. V dropped 3 bases and J dropped 2; count of bases not matched to a gene: 7. DNA for the CDR3: TGTGCCAGCAGCGCCCGGACTAGCGGGGGGCCTACCTACAATGAGCAGTTCTTC. Amino acid sequence: CASSARTSGGPTYNEQFF.

V is TRBV7-6 and J is TRBJ1-4; 9 nucleotides align to TRBD1. The germline V gene has CDR1 SGHVS and CDR2 FNYEAQ. This CDR3 spans 16 amino acids. Germline trimming cut 0 bases from V and 8 bases from J; bases unmatched to any gene: 7. Here the CDR3 DNA reads TGTGCCAGCAGCTTAGCACAGGGGGCGTTTGGGGAAAAACTGTTTTTT. Encoded protein: CASSLAQGAFGEKLFF.

The chain has TRBV7-9 and TRBJ1-2; possible D gene TRBD1, 5 bases. V was trimmed by 0 bases and J by 8 bases, leaving 13 bases between them. The CDR3 consists of 14 residues. Germline CDR1 reads SEHNR; CDR2 reads FQNEAQ (reference sequence). CDR3 amino acids: CASSLAGGSGGYTF. Here the CDR3 DNA reads TGTGCCAGCAGCTTAGCGGGGGGAAGCGGAGGCTACACCTTC. Full variable domain (outside the CDR3, taken from reference TRBV7-9 and TRBJ1-2): DTGVSQNPRHKITKRGQNVTFRCDPISEHNRLYWYRQTLGQGPEFLTYFQNEAQLEKSRLLSDRFSAERPKGSFSTLEIQRTEQGDSAMYLCASSLAGGSGGYTFGSGTRLTVV.

The chain uses TRBV6-5 and TRBJ1-5; D ambiguous. The CDR3 totals 15 residues. The V gene's germline CDR1 is MNHEY and CDR2 SVGAGI. The V end was cut by 6 bases, the J end by 0 bases, with 12 bases between. The CDR3 here is CASREYMGSNQPQHF. The CDR3 nucleotides read TGTGCCAGCAGGGAGTATATGGGTAGCAATCAGCCCCAGCATTTT.

V usage is TRBV3-1 (or the pseudogene TRBV3-2) and J usage is TRBJ1-6; TRBD1 is a possible D gene (5 bases). The CDR3 has 14 residues. CDR1 LGHDT and CDR2 YNNKEL come from the germline V gene (reference sequence). Trimming took off 1 base at V and 10 bases at J, with 11 bases between the two ends. CDR3 sequence (DNA): TGTGCCAGCAGCCAAGTACAGCCAGGGTCACCCCTCCACTTT. This gives the protein CASSQVQPGSPLHF.

The chain employs TRBV11-3 and TRBJ1-5; the D is unclear. From germline, CDR1 is SGHNT and CDR2 YENEEA. CDR3 size: 16 residues. Trimming removed 1 base from V and 6 bases from J, with 16 bases in between. The CDR3 reads CASSLVLPPAGQPQHF. The CDR3 DNA sequence: TGTGCCAGCAGCTTAGTACTGCCCCCAGCGGGTCAGCCCCAGCATTTT.

V gene TRBV7-9 combines with J gene TRBJ1-1, with 7 bases identical to TRBD1. Germline V lookup: CDR1 SEHNR, CDR2 FQNEAQ (reference sequence). Losses at the gene ends were 6 bases for V and 1 base for J; bases not matched to a gene: 8. This CDR3 is 15 amino acids long. The DNA of the CDR3 is TGTGCCAGCAGACAAAGGACAGGTTCGAACACTGAAGCTTTCTTT. It yields the protein CASRQRTGSNTEAFF. Full variable domain (outside the CDR3, taken from reference TRBV7-9 and TRBJ1-1): DTGVSQNPRHKITKRGQNVTFRCDPISEHNRLYWYRQTLGQGPEFLTYFQNEAQLEKSRLLSDRFSAERPKGSFSTLEIQRTEQGDSAMYLCASRQRTGSNTEAFFGQGTRLTVV.

This clone was counted a single time. The DNA of the CDR3 is TGTGCCAGCAGCTTGATCGGGGTAGTGATAGCCAAAAACATTCAGTACTTC. Protein product: CASSLIGVVIAKNIQYF. The J gene is TRBJ2-4, the V gene TRBV5-8; TRBD2 might be the D (5 bases). Germline values: CDR1 SGHTS, CDR2 YDEGEE. V shed 1 base and J shed 0 bases, with 14 bases lying between them. The CDR3 consists of 17 residues.

The chain combines TRBV19 with TRBJ1-4; the D is unclear. CDR1 is LNHDA, CDR2 SQIVND, per germline (reference sequence). V shed 7 bases and J shed 8 bases, with 11 bases lying between them. The CDR3 covers 12 residues. CDR3 amino acids: CASTKREEKLFF. Here the CDR3 DNA reads TGTGCCAGTACCAAAAGGGAGGAAAAACTGTTTTTT.

The V and J genes are TRBV6-5 and TRBJ2-1; D is undetermined. The CDR3 covers 11 residues. The germline V and J ends were trimmed by 6 bases and 12 bases, with 12 bases remaining between them. Germline CDR1 MNHEY, CDR2 SVGAGI. CDR3 in DNA: TGTGCCAGCAGGGCTGGCGGATGGCAGTTCTTC. As protein: CASRAGGWQFF.

The rearrangement uses TRBV9 and TRBJ2-2, with no clear D. V gave up 0 bases and J gave up 3 bases, with 12 bases separating them. The length of the CDR3 is 16 residues. Germline CDR1 is SGDLS and CDR2 is YYNGEE. CDR3 sequence reads: CASSVVGAAYTGELFF. DNA for the CDR3: TGTGCCAGCAGCGTAGTCGGAGCCGCGTACACCGGGGAGCTGTTTTTT.

The CDR3 nucleotides read TGTGCCAGCAGTTCAGGGGCAGGGTACTCTGGAAACACCATATATTTT. Residues: CASSSGAGYSGNTIYF. The chain uses TRBV5-5 and TRBJ1-3; D might be TRBD1 (6 bases). The CDR3 sequence is 16 residues long. Per germline, CDR1 SGHKS and CDR2 YYEKEE (reference sequence). Trimming left V 5 bases short and J 0 bases short, with 15 bases between.

This clone was detected only a few times. V is TRBV3-1 (or the pseudogene TRBV3-2) and J is TRBJ2-1, with 9 bases lining up with TRBD1. This CDR3 is built from 16 residues. The ends lost 4 bases at V and 4 bases at J; junction bases unmatched: 8. Germline V lookup: CDR1 LGHDT, CDR2 YNNKEL (reference sequence). CDR3 loop: CASSPPGTGTYNEQFF. DNA for the CDR3: TGTGCCAGCAGCCCCCCCGGGACAGGGACATACAATGAGCAGTTCTTC.

J is TRBJ1-2 and V is TRBV18, with D unresolved. Germline values: CDR1 KGHSH, CDR2 LQKENI. The V gene lost 3 bases and the J gene lost 5 bases, with 13 bases spanning the gap. This CDR3 is built from 14 residues. CDR3 residues: CASSPVVSRYGYTF. Written as DNA, the CDR3 is TGTGCCAGCTCACCGGTTGTGAGCCGATATGGCTACACCTTC.

The chain recombines TRBV6-5 with TRBJ2-4, with 9 bases lining up with TRBD1. Germline CDR1 and CDR2: MNHEY and SVGAGI. Trimming took 2 bases from V and 11 from J; bases not matched to a gene: 13. The CDR3 is made up of 16 amino acids. The CDR3 DNA is TGTGCCAGCAGTTACGCGCCACAGGGGGCCCAGAAAGTTCAGTACTTC. It specifies CASSYAPQGAQKVQYF.

This chain uses TRBV10-3 with TRBJ1-2; D might be TRBD1 (6 bases). V was cut by 6 bases and J by 4 bases, with 21 bases left in between. Germline V gene data show CDR1 as ENHRY and CDR2 as SYGVKD. The CDR3 is 16 amino acids. The CDR3 nucleotides are TGTGCCATCAGGCCCCCCCCAGAAGACAGGAGCTATGGCTACACCTTC. Translation: CAIRPPPEDRSYGYTF.

This clone appeared a few times. The genes are TRBV29-1 and TRBJ2-2; 12 positions agree with TRBD1. The CDR3 is 14 amino acids. Germline V gene lookup returns CDR1 SQVTM and CDR2 ANQGSEA. V was clipped by 4 bases and J by 5 bases; unmatched bases: 2. In nucleotides, the CDR3 is TGCAGCGTTGGGGGACAGGGGGCTACCGGGGAGCTGTTTTTT. As protein: CSVGGQGATGELFF.

The chain carries TRBV6-5 and TRBJ2-5, with TRBD2 matching 8 bases. In germline, CDR1 is MNHEY, CDR2 SVGAGI. The junction had 8 bases not matched to a gene; V was cut back by 3 bases and J by 5 bases. There are 15 residues in the CDR3. CDR3: CASSYGRGGRETQYF. CDR3 coding DNA: TGTGCCAGCAGTTATGGTCGGGGGGGCAGGGAGACCCAGTACTTC.